This TCR beta chain appears in the sequencing data of a study of response to subunit inactivated influenza vaccine. Study-wide results and caveats: The study's authors posited that every seasonal influenza vaccination enlists few new T cells.

Per the germline V gene, CDR1 is DFQATT and CDR2 is SNEGSKA (reference sequence). This CDR3 comprises 14 residues. Trimming took 1 base from V and 2 from J, leaving 11 bases between them. TCRdb called the RT-PCR reads again in MiXCR, with one record for every CDR3 protein. Seen here are about half a million distinct CDR3 sequences, around 25% observed once, and the top ten hold around 1.8%. Regarding this clonotype: Its antigen is unknown.

The gene calls are TRBV20-1 and TRBJ1-2, with D tentatively TRBD1 (5 bases). This TCR was recovered from a middle-aged man who received an inactivated influenza vaccine. This specimen was CD4+ T cells sorted from PBMCs, taken 4 to 6 days after vaccination. CDR3 DNA: TGCAGTGCTAGAGGTCGGGACGGGAACTATGGCTACACCTTC. It encodes CSARGRDGNYGYTF.